This passage covers 25 T cell receptor beta chains from one sample sequenced in a study of vaccination and CD4 T cells after COVID-19. What these receptors recognize is not known. An Oncomine TCR Beta short-read assay was used to sequence the DNA from cultured CD4+ T cells. One entry per CDR3 protein results from TCRdb running MiXCR on the PCR reads. Here the sample spans more than 13,000 distinct CDR3 sequences, roughly 26% being singletons. As for treatment: approximately 10-day PBMC culture with coronavirus spike peptide pools or control peptides (ViraFEST assay). This material consisted of CD4+ T cells from blood, cultured in vitro, taken after SARS-CoV-2 vaccination. All receptors come from a human donor who had recovered from COVID-19.

The table lists this clonotype with a few counts. The J gene is TRBJ2-3, the V gene TRBV7-3; perhaps TRBD1 as D (5 bases). CDR1 and CDR2 (germline): SGHTA, FQGTGA. V dropped 5 bases and J dropped 6 bases, with 27 bases sitting between them. The CDR3 spans 18 residues. The CDR3 loop reads CASSQTLSGAAQADTQYF. CDR3 in DNA: TGTGCCAGCAGCCAGACTCTGAGTGGGGCTGCCCAGGCCGATACGCAGTATTTT.

This chain joins TRBV18 and TRBJ1-4, with D hard to call. The CDR3 runs 14 residues. Trimming shortened V by 3 bases and J by 3 bases, and 8 bases separated the two germline ends. The germline gives CDR1 KGHSH, CDR2 LQKENI. CDR3 residues: CASSPARANEKLFF. In nucleotides, the CDR3 is TGTGCCAGCTCACCGGCCCGGGCTAATGAAAAACTGTTTTTT. The complete variable domain, with remaining parts taken from reference TRBV18 and TRBJ1-4, reads NAGVMQNPRHLVRRRGQEARLRCSPMKGHSHVYWYRQLPEEGLKFMVYLQKENIIDESGMPKERFSAEFPKEGPSILRIQQVVRGDSAAYFCASSPARANEKLFFGSGTQLSVL.

There are a few counts of this clonotype. V and J are TRBV20-1 and TRBJ2-5; TRBD2 might be the D (6 bases). The CDR3 is 12 amino acids. The germline V and J ends were trimmed by 0 bases and 5 bases, with 7 bases remaining between them. Germline CDR1 and CDR2: DFQATT and SNEGSKA (reference sequence). The CDR3 DNA is TGCAGTGCTAGAGATGGGAGGGAGACCCAGTACTTC. This translates into CSARDGRETQYF.

J is TRBJ1-2 and V is TRBV25-1, with 11 bases aligning to TRBD1. V dropped 8 bases and J dropped 6; count of bases not matched to a gene: 8. Germline CDR1 is MGHDK and CDR2 is SYGVNS. This CDR3 contains 14 residues. CDR3 loop: CASSRGQGANGYTF. The CDR3 DNA reads as TGTGCCAGCTCCCGAGGACAGGGGGCGAATGGCTACACCTTC.

Within the sample, this clonotype is medium-sized. The V and J genes are TRBV7-9 and TRBJ1-2, with D hard to call. The ends were cut back, 1 base at V and 7 bases at J, with 7 bases in the middle. The CDR3 has 12 amino acids. From germline, CDR1 is SEHNR and CDR2 FQNEAQ (reference sequence). CDR3 sequence: CASSLEAGGYTF. The CDR3 DNA reads as TGTGCCAGCAGCTTAGAGGCCGGTGGCTACACCTTC.

This clonotype was observed a few times. V and J are TRBV20-1 and TRBJ2-1; D uncertain. With 5 bases removed from V and 12 bases from J, the gap between germline ends came to 14 bases. The CDR3 length is 11 residues. Germline CDR1 is DFQATT and CDR2 is SNEGSKA (reference sequence). CDR3 sequence (DNA): TGCAGTGCTTCATCACCCAGTCGGCAGTTCTTC. This gives the protein CSASSPSRQFF.

V gene TRBV12-2 combines with J gene TRBJ2-7; whether TRBD1, the table's D call, matches the DNA was not checked. TRBV12-2 is a recognized pseudogene. The CDR3 runs to 15 residues. The CDR3 DNA reads as TGTGCAAGTCGCTTAGGGACAGGGGGCGCATACGAGCAGTACTTC. It codes for CASRLGTGGAYEQYF.

The chain couples TRBV28 to TRBJ1-4; 12 bases line up with TRBD1. CDR1 MDHEN and CDR2 SYDVKM come from the germline V gene. The CDR3 totals 17 residues. Unmatched junction bases numbered 13, after V lost 6 bases and J lost 8 bases. CDR3 amino acids: CASSSPGQGAGGEKLFF. CDR3 bases: TGTGCCAGCAGCTCCCCGGGACAGGGGGCCGGGGGGGAAAAACTGTTTTTT.

V and J are TRBV7-6 and TRBJ2-1; 7 bases are shared with TRBD2. The CDR3 runs 14 residues. V lost 1 base and J lost 10; bases outside the gene matches: 7. CDR1 SGHVS and CDR2 FNYEAQ come from the germline V gene. The CDR3 protein is CASSLGTLADEQFF. The CDR3 DNA reads as TGTGCCAGCAGCTTAGGGACCCTAGCGGACGAGCAGTTCTTC. Full variable domain (missing parts from reference TRBV7-6 and TRBJ2-1): GAGVSQSPRYKVTKRGQDVALRCDPISGHVSLYWYRQALGQGPEFLTYFNYEAQQDKSGLPNDRFSAERPEGSISTLTIQRTEQRDSAMYRCASSLGTLADEQFFGPGTRLTVL.

This clonotype turned up a few times. This rearrangement joins TRBV7-9 to TRBJ2-3, with D perhaps matching TRBD1 (6 bases). Per the germline V gene, CDR1 is SEHNR and CDR2 is FQNEAQ (reference sequence). CDR3 size: 13 residues. V lost 1 base and J lost 10, with 12 bases in between. The CDR3 coding sequence is TGTGCCAGCAGCTTAGTCTCACAGGGCGCGCAGTATTTT. Protein sequence: CASSLVSQGAQYF.

This chain links TRBV12-3 or TRBV12-4 with TRBJ2-7; 11 nucleotides line up with TRBD2. V shed 7 bases, J shed 0 bases, and the junction held 8 bases outside the gene matches. The CDR3 extends over 16 amino acids. The CDR3 is CASTLGLAAISYEQYF. The CDR3 nucleotides are TGTGCCAGCACGCTGGGACTAGCGGCCATCTCCTACGAGCAGTACTTC.

A few counts support this clonotype. This chain joins TRBV18 and TRBJ1-2, with D maybe TRBD1 (5 bases). The germline V and J ends were trimmed by 3 bases and 5 bases, with 10 bases remaining between them. CDR1 is KGHSH, CDR2 LQKENI, per germline. This CDR3 spans 13 amino acids. CDR3 region: CASSPQGGYGYTF. The CDR3, as DNA: TGTGCCAGCTCACCCCAGGGAGGGTATGGCTACACCTTC.

This clonotype was seen only a few times. This chain uses TRBV7-9 with TRBJ2-3; D might be TRBD1 (5 bases). The CDR3 is 13 amino acids. Germline-derived CDR1 and CDR2 are SEHNR and FQNEAQ (reference sequence). Trimming pared 2 bases from V and 4 bases from J, leaving 7 bases between. CDR3 coding DNA: TGTGCCAGCAGCTTAAGCAGGGCAGATACGCAGTATTTT. As protein: CASSLSRADTQYF.

There are a few counts of this clonotype. The genes are TRBV11-2 and TRBJ1-1, with D perhaps TRBD1 (5 bases). Germline V gives CDR1 SGHAT, CDR2 FQNNGV. The ends were cut back, 5 bases at V and 1 base at J, with 8 bases in the middle. The CDR3 runs 13 residues. CDR3 sequence: CASSATENTEAFF. The CDR3 DNA follows: TGTGCCAGCAGCGCGACAGAGAACACTGAAGCTTTCTTT.

This chain's CDR3 is CSARADSTFYGYTF. CDR3 in DNA: TGCAGTGCTAGGGCGGACAGCACATTCTATGGCTACACCTTC. The gene calls are TRBV20-1 and TRBJ1-2; D might be TRBD1 (6 bases). CDR3 size: 14 residues. V lost 3 bases, J lost 4 bases, and 15 bases lay in between. Per the germline V gene, CDR1 is DFQATT and CDR2 is SNEGSKA (reference sequence).

This clonotype is classed as medium-sized. In DNA, the CDR3 is TGTGCCAGCAGTGGGCGGGTAGGGGTTAATCAGCCCCAGCATTTT. As protein: CASSGRVGVNQPQHF. The chain carries TRBV6-1 and TRBJ1-5, with D maybe TRBD1 (5 bases). The CDR3 is 15 residues long. In germline, CDR1 is MNHNS, CDR2 SASEGT. V was trimmed by 4 bases and J by 4 bases, leaving 14 bases between them.

The J gene is TRBJ2-7, the V gene TRBV7-2; D is uncertain. The CDR3 is 16 residues long. The V gene's germline CDR1 is SGHTA and CDR2 FQGNSA. V shed 4 bases and J shed 4 bases, with 20 bases lying between them. CDR3 in amino acids: CASSYPGGSVQYEQYF. The CDR3 nucleotides are TGTGCCAGCAGCTATCCTGGTGGCAGCGTCCAATACGAGCAGTACTTC.

This clonotype was observed a few times. The chain joins TRBV28 to TRBJ1-2, with TRBD1 identical over 7 bases. Germline-derived CDR1 and CDR2 are MDHEN and SYDVKM. Losses at the gene ends were 5 bases for V and 4 bases for J; bases not matched to a gene: 10. The CDR3 has 15 amino acids. The chain's CDR3 is CASSIYRGSGYGYTF. In nucleotides, the CDR3 is TGTGCCAGCAGTATCTACAGGGGTTCGGGCTATGGCTACACCTTC.

This clonotype was detected a few times. This chain connects TRBV6-4 to TRBJ1-2; 8 bases map to TRBD1. Germline CDR1 reads MRHNA; CDR2 reads SNTAGT. This CDR3 contains 17 residues. V shed 7 bases, J shed 0 bases, and the junction held 13 bases outside the gene matches. The CDR3 DNA reads TGTGCCAGCATTGCAGGGGGCAACTTGGAGGCTAACTATGGCTACACCTTC. As protein: CASIAGGNLEANYGYTF.

This clonotype is labeled medium-sized. This rearrangement joins TRBV6-5 to TRBJ1-5, with D unclear. Trimming took off 2 bases at V and 4 bases at J, with 9 bases between the two ends. This CDR3 comprises 14 residues. Germline-derived CDR1 and CDR2 are MNHEY and SVGAGI. As DNA, the CDR3 is TGTGCCAGCAGTTACAAAGGGCCTAATCAGCCCCAGCATTTT. Its protein product is CASSYKGPNQPQHF.

In this sample, this clonotype turned up a few times. The chain carries TRBV7-2 and TRBJ2-5, with TRBD2 identical over 7 bases. The CDR3 has 14 amino acids. The V and J ends lost 5 bases and 4 bases, in that order; junction bases with no gene match: 7. Germline V gene sequence: CDR1 SGHTA, CDR2 FQGNSA. CDR3 nucleotides: TGTGCCAGCAGCCCGGGGGGAGCCCGAGAGACCCAGTACTTC. Its protein product is CASSPGGARETQYF.

This clonotype has just a few counts. The V and J genes are TRBV28 and TRBJ1-2, with 7 bases that match TRBD1. The CDR3 is 15 amino acids. Germline V gene sequence: CDR1 MDHEN, CDR2 SYDVKM. The ends lost 3 bases at V and 3 bases at J; junction bases unmatched: 7. The CDR3 loop is CASSFPADRDYGYTF. For the CDR3, the DNA is TGTGCCAGCAGTTTCCCAGCCGACAGGGACTATGGCTACACCTTC.

The chain recombines TRBV29-1 with TRBJ1-3; no firm D call. Germline CDR1 reads SQVTM; CDR2 reads ANQGSEA. The CDR3 length is 12 residues. V lost 4 bases and J 1 base, leaving 5 bases between the germline ends. The CDR3: CSVVDSGNTIYF. The CDR3 DNA is TGCAGCGTTGTGGATTCTGGAAACACCATATATTTT.

This chain links TRBV20-1 with TRBJ2-7; D possibly corresponds to TRBD1 (6 bases). V lost 2 bases, J lost 2 bases, and 16 bases lay in between. The CDR3 runs to 15 residues. From germline, CDR1 is DFQATT and CDR2 SNEGSKA (reference sequence). CDR3 nucleotide sequence: TGCAGTGCTAGAAATCTGCAGGGGACCACCTACGAGCAGTACTTC. This translates into CSARNLQGTTYEQYF.

V gene TRBV6-2 or TRBV6-3 combines with J gene TRBJ1-4, with D perhaps matching TRBD1 (5 bases). From germline, CDR1 is MNHEY and CDR2 SVGEGT. This CDR3 is built from 13 residues. V was pared by 6 bases and J by 1 base, with 6 bases between. In nucleotides, the CDR3 is TGTGCCAGCAGCGACAGAACTAATGAAAAACTGTTTTTT. Its protein is CASSDRTNEKLFF.